A single sample gave rise to the 5 T cell receptor beta chains below, sequenced in a study of cytomegalovirus exposure and HLA in healthy donors. The primer mix had 60 Vbeta and 13 Jbeta primers. Only in-frame clones appear in the TCRdb table, and some are missing; sequencing was by immunoSEQ multiplex PCR. Of under 150,000 clones in the sample, 55% to 75% are singletons; the top ten hold 1.6%. The sample was PBMCs. These receptors were obtained from a man aged 25-45 years in good health and CMV-seropositive.

The V and J genes are TRBV27 and TRBJ2-2, with a weak D call TRBD2 (7 bases). Trimming shortened V by 8 bases and J by 0 bases, and 19 bases separated the two germline ends. The CDR3 contains 17 residues. Germline CDR1 MNHEY, CDR2 SMNVEV (reference sequence). CDR3 in amino acids: CASLRRGGGTNTGELFF. The CDR3, as DNA: TGTGCCAGCCTTCGAAGAGGGGGGGGTACGAACACCGGGGAGCTGTTTTTT.

The chain carries TRBV10-3 and TRBJ2-1, with 12 bases matching TRBD2. The CDR3 spans 17 residues. V gave up 3 bases and J gave up 5 bases; unmatched junction bases: 8. Looked up from germline, CDR1 is ENHRY and CDR2 is SYGVKD. The CDR3: CAISDPTSGSDNNEQFF. CDR3 DNA: TGTGCCATCAGTGACCCGACTAGCGGGAGTGATAACAATGAGCAGTTCTTC.

The chain joins TRBV29-1 to TRBJ1-1; TRBD1 matches at 8 bases. With 3 bases clipped from V and 1 base from J, the junction kept 7 bases outside the gene matches. Per germline, CDR1 SQVTM and CDR2 ANQGSEA. CDR3 length: 15 amino acids. The chain's CDR3 is CSVDRGRPGNTEAFF. CDR3 DNA: TGCAGCGTTGACAGGGGGCGCCCCGGGAACACTGAAGCTTTCTTT.

A single count supports this clone. This chain connects TRBV9 to TRBJ2-7, with a possible D match to TRBD1 (5 bases). CDR1 SGDLS and CDR2 YYNGEE come from the germline V gene. The CDR3 runs 14 residues. Trimming took off 0 bases at V and 3 bases at J, with 10 bases between the two ends. The CDR3 protein is CASSVGPQGYEQYF. CDR3 DNA: TGTGCCAGCAGCGTAGGTCCCCAGGGCTACGAGCAGTACTTC. Drawing the rest from reference TRBV9 and TRBJ2-7, the complete variable domain is DSGVTQTPKHLITATGQRVTLRCSPRSGDLSVYWYQQSLDQGLQFLIQYYNGEERAKGNILERFSAQQFPDLHSELNLSSLELGDSALYFCASSVGPQGYEQYFGPGTRLTVT.

V is TRBV7-8 and J is TRBJ2-2; a weak D match, TRBD2 (5 bases). This CDR3 comprises 13 residues. V lost 5 bases, J lost 7 bases, and 11 bases lay in between. Per the germline V gene, CDR1 is SGHVS and CDR2 is FQNEAQ. The DNA of the CDR3 is TGTGCCAGCAGCGCGACTACGGTCGGGGAGCTGTTTTTT. Translating it yields CASSATTVGELFF. The full variable domain, rest sourced from reference TRBV7-8 and TRBJ2-2, is GAGVSQSPRYKVAKRGQDVALRCDPISGHVSLFWYQQALGQGPEFLTYFQNEAQLDKSGLPSDRFFAERPEGSVSTLKIQRTQQEDSAVYLCASSATTVGELFFGEGSRLTVL.